The T cell receptor beta chain under discussion was sequenced for a study of blood T cells in healthy people across ages. Study-level results: Among long-lived donors, naive CD4+ cells were more numerous and diversity higher than in aged donors. Estimated diversity across one million T cells was deemed an underestimate.

This clonotype was detected a few times. Its antigen is undetermined. Together with a sample-barcoded 5' primer, a J-beta primer mix was included in a second PCR lasting about 6 to 11 cycles. The template-switch adaptor, which had 12 random nucleotides, put a tag on each cDNA molecule. One entry per CDR3 protein results from TCRdb running MiXCR on the 5' RACE reads. This sample yields 2 million or so distinct CDR3 sequences, of which about 50% are seen a single time; roughly 2% belongs to the top ten. The specimen was blood. This receptor was taken from a woman aged 40-49 years in good health.

The CDR3, as DNA: TGTGCCAGCACCCCTCGGACAGGGAAGTTTAGCAATCAGCCCCAGCATTTT. It is translated as CASTPRTGKFSNQPQHF. This chain joins TRBV28 and TRBJ1-5; 8 bases map to TRBD1. The CDR3 contains 17 residues. The V segment lost 7 bases and the J segment 0 bases; nucleotides outside the gene matches: 11. The V gene's germline CDR1 is MDHEN and CDR2 SYDVKM. Full variable domain (missing parts from reference TRBV28 and TRBJ1-5): DVKVTQSSRYLVKRTGEKVFLECVQDMDHENMFWYRQDPGLGLRLIYFSYDVKMKEKGDIPEGYSVSREKKERFSLILESASTNQTSMYLCASTPRTGKFSNQPQHFGDGTRLSIL.